What follows are 18 T cell receptor beta chains derived from one specimen sequenced in a study of blood T cell repertoires in COVID-19 (dated by TCRdb to the early 2020s). The library came from the immunoSEQ multiplex PCR assay. Sourced from immuneACCESS, this table was stored by TCRdb with only in-frame sequences that have V and J called. A share of the clones is absent; for the studies checked, an unresolved V gene accounts for under half, and the remainder has no known explanation. The sample table lists over 300,000 clones, around 82% of them with a count of one. The ten largest account for about 1.2% of the sample. Input material: peripheral blood. The receptors originated from a woman aged 45-65 years with acute or convalescent COVID-19.

This chain connects TRBV27 to TRBJ2-1, with D perhaps matching TRBD1 (6 bases). The CDR3 consists of 15 residues. Germline values: CDR1 MNHEY, CDR2 SMNVEV (reference sequence). Deletions cut 5 bases from V and 7 bases from J, with 18 bases between. The CDR3 spells CASSVPRTGRNEQFF. The CDR3 nucleotides are TGTGCCAGCAGTGTGCCCCGAACAGGGAGAAATGAGCAGTTCTTC.

This chain joins TRBV7-9 and TRBJ1-5; D unclear. From germline, CDR1 is SEHNR and CDR2 FQNEAQ (reference sequence). With 6 bases removed from V and 5 bases from J, the gap between germline ends came to 8 bases. The CDR3 length is 12 residues. This chain's CDR3 is CASSSSDQPQHF. DNA for the CDR3: TGTGCCAGCAGTTCCTCCGATCAGCCCCAGCATTTT.

The rearrangement links TRBV4-3 to TRBJ2-3, with TRBD2 identical over 8 bases. CDR1 and CDR2 (germline): LGHNA, YSLEER. V dropped 0 bases and J dropped 8; count of bases not matched to a gene: 19. The CDR3 has 19 amino acids. The DNA for the CDR3 is TGCGCCAGCAGCCAAGATATGGGTTACGGGACTAGTGGCCGGGGTACGCAGTATTTT. Its translation: CASSQDMGYGTSGRGTQYF.

The chain carries TRBV5-1 and TRBJ1-1, with 10 bases matching TRBD1. J gave up 1 base and V 1 base, and 4 bases lay outside the gene matches. The CDR3 is 16 amino acids. Germline V CDR1 and CDR2: SGHRS, YFSETQ. The CDR3: CASSLPGQGQNTEAFF. The CDR3 bases are TGCGCCAGCAGCTTGCCGGGACAGGGGCAGAACACTGAAGCTTTCTTT.

This clone appeared a few times. CDR3 sequence: CASSPPTAGGTDTQYF. CDR3 in DNA: TGCGCCAGCAGCCCACCCACGGCAGGGGGCACAGATACGCAGTATTTT. The rearrangement uses TRBV5-1 and TRBJ2-3, with D maybe TRBD1 (6 bases). The CDR3 is made up of 16 amino acids. The V end lost 4 bases, the J end lost 1 base, and 16 bases lay between the germline ends. From germline, CDR1 is SGHRS and CDR2 YFSETQ.

The V and J genes are TRBV6-4 and TRBJ2-3, with a weak D call TRBD2 (6 bases). V lost 0 bases to trimming and J lost 0 bases, with 7 bases between them. The CDR3 consists of 15 residues. CDR1 MRHNA and CDR2 SNTAGT come from the germline V gene. This chain's CDR3 is CASSDSGGSTDTQYF. CDR3 in DNA: TGTGCCAGCAGTGACTCGGGGGGTAGCACAGATACGCAGTATTTT.

The chain is built from TRBV7-2 and TRBJ2-5, with 9 positions matching TRBD2. CDR3 length: 16 amino acids. V gave up 2 bases and J gave up 2 bases; unmatched junction bases: 6. Germline V gene lookup returns CDR1 SGHTA and CDR2 FQGNSA. The CDR3 DNA sequence: TGTGCCAGCAGCTTACCGTCTAGCGGGGCACAAGAGACCCAGTACTTC. Residues: CASSLPSSGAQETQYF.

This clone was found once. Here the CDR3 reads CASSLEPTLSYGYTF. The DNA of the CDR3 is TGTGCCAGCAGCTTAGAGCCGACACTCTCCTATGGCTACACCTTC. The chain links TRBV7-9 to TRBJ1-2; D not certain. This CDR3 comprises 15 residues. V lost 1 base to trimming and J lost 4 bases, with 13 bases between them. The germline V gene has CDR1 SEHNR and CDR2 FQNEAQ (reference sequence). Variable domain in full (rest from reference TRBV7-9 and TRBJ1-2): DTGVSQNPRHKITKRGQNVTFRCDPISEHNRLYWYRQTLGQGPEFLTYFQNEAQLEKSRLLSDRFSAERPKGSFSTLEIQRTEQGDSAMYLCASSLEPTLSYGYTFGSGTRLTVV.

This chain joins TRBV19 and TRBJ1-5; TRBD1 agrees at 7 bases. The length of the CDR3 is 15 residues. V lost 5 bases to trimming and J lost 1 base; unmatched junction nucleotides: 5. The germline V gene encodes CDR1 LNHDA and CDR2 SQIVND (reference sequence). The CDR3: CASSWTGGSNQPQHF. CDR3 DNA sequence: TGTGCCAGTAGTTGGACAGGTGGCAGCAATCAGCCCCAGCATTTT.

The rearrangement joins TRBV24-1 to TRBJ2-1; the match to TRBD2 covers 9 bases. CDR1 and CDR2 from the germline V gene are KGHDR and SFDVKD. This CDR3 has 13 amino acids. V lost 4 bases, J lost 9 bases, and 3 bases stayed unmatched. The chain's CDR3 is CATSETLAGEQFF. The DNA of the CDR3 is TGTGCCACCAGTGAAACACTAGCGGGTGAGCAGTTCTTC.

The chain couples TRBV7-2 to TRBJ2-7; a possible D gene is TRBD1 (6 bases). Between the trimmed V and J ends, which lost 6 bases and 3 bases, there was a span of 12 bases. Germline values: CDR1 SGHTA, CDR2 FQGNSA. The CDR3 is 13 residues long. The CDR3 DNA is TGTGCCAGCAGACCCGGACAGATCTACGAGCAGTACTTC. It specifies CASRPGQIYEQYF. The full variable domain, rest sourced from reference TRBV7-2 and TRBJ2-7, is GAGVSQSPSNKVTEKGKDVELRCDPISGHTALYWYRQSLGQGLEFLIYFQGNSAPDKSGLPSDRFSAERTGGSVSTLTIQRTQQEDSAVYLCASRPGQIYEQYFGPGTRLTVT.

With regard to this clone: Other DNA sequences in this specimen translate into the identical CDR3. This chain joins TRBV9 and TRBJ2-2, with no clear D. CDR3 length: 15 amino acids. Looked up from germline, CDR1 is SGDLS and CDR2 is YYNGEE. V lost 0 bases to trimming and J lost 2 bases, with 8 bases between them. The CDR3 nucleotides read TGTGCCAGCAGCGTAGTAGGCGGTAACACCGGGGAGCTGTTTTTT. Residues: CASSVVGGNTGELFF.

The chain joins TRBV6-9 to TRBJ1-5; no reliable D call. Germline V gene sequence: CDR1 MNHGY, CDR2 SVAAGI. V was cut by 2 bases and J by 3 bases, with 14 bases left in between. This CDR3 has 16 amino acids. CDR3: CASSYKSGNHNQPQHF. The CDR3 DNA reads as TGTGCCAGCAGTTATAAATCCGGGAATCACAATCAGCCCCAGCATTTT.

The V and J genes are TRBV11-1 and TRBJ1-2; D is ambiguous. V shed 5 bases and J shed 3 bases, with 10 bases lying between them. Germline V gene lookup returns CDR1 SGHAT and CDR2 FQDESV (reference sequence). The CDR3 length is 13 residues. The CDR3 region has the DNA TGTGCCAGCAGCCCGGGAGGAGACTATGGCTACACCTTC. It encodes CASSPGGDYGYTF.

The V and J genes are TRBV5-4 and TRBJ1-1, with 8 bases matching TRBD1. Germline V CDR1 and CDR2: SGHNT, YYREEE (reference sequence). Trimming at V came to 1 base and at J to 3 bases, leaving 2 bases not matched to a gene. There are 14 residues in the CDR3. The DNA for the CDR3 is TGTGCCAGCAGCTTGTACAGGGGGGACACTGAAGCTTTCTTT. This translates into CASSLYRGDTEAFF.

In the case of this clone: Other DNA sequences in this specimen translate into the identical CDR3. The chain couples TRBV30 to TRBJ2-2; maybe TRBD2 (5 bases). V lost 4 bases, J lost 1 base, and 7 bases lay in between. This CDR3 contains 13 residues. Germline CDR1 and CDR2: GTSNPN and SVGIG (reference sequence). CDR3 protein: CAWNRENTGELFF. The DNA of the CDR3 is TGTGCCTGGAATCGGGAGAACACCGGGGAGCTGTTTTTT. Combining the CDR3 with reference TRBV30 and TRBJ2-2 gives the whole variable domain SQTIHQWPATLVQPVGSPLSLECTVEGTSNPNLYWYRQAAGRGLQLLFYSVGIGQISSEVPQNLSASRPQDRQFILSSKKLLLSDSGFYLCAWNRENTGELFFGEGSRLTVL.

The rearrangement uses TRBV7-9 and TRBJ2-5, with 9 bases matching TRBD1. The germline gives CDR1 SEHNR, CDR2 FQNEAQ (reference sequence). This CDR3 comprises 14 residues. J was trimmed by 5 bases and V by 6 bases; bases with no gene match: 7. CDR3 DNA sequence: TGTGCCAGCAGTCACCGGGACAGGGCTGAGACCCAGTACTTC. This encodes CASSHRDRAETQYF. Full variable domain (remainder filled in from reference TRBV7-9 and TRBJ2-5): DTGVSQNPRHKITKRGQNVTFRCDPISEHNRLYWYRQTLGQGPEFLTYFQNEAQLEKSRLLSDRFSAERPKGSFSTLEIQRTEQGDSAMYLCASSHRDRAETQYFGPGTRLLVL.

V usage is TRBV6-5 and J usage is TRBJ2-7; D might be TRBD2 (5 bases). There are 12 residues in the CDR3. V dropped 4 bases and J dropped 7 bases, with 11 bases sitting between them. Germline V gene sequence: CDR1 MNHEY, CDR2 SVGAGI. This chain's CDR3 is CASSSDSQEQYF. The CDR3 region has the DNA TGTGCCAGCAGTTCGGACTCACAGGAGCAGTACTTC.